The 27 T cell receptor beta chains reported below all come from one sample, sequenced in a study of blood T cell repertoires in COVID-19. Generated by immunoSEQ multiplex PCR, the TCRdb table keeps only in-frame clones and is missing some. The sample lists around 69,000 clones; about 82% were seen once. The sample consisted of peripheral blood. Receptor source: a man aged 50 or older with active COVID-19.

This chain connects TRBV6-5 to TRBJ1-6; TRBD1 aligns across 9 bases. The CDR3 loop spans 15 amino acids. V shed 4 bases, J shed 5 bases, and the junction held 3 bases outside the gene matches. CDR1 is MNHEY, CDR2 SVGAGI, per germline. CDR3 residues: CASSWDREHNSPLHF. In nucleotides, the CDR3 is TGTGCCAGCAGTTGGGACAGGGAACATAATTCACCCCTCCACTTT.

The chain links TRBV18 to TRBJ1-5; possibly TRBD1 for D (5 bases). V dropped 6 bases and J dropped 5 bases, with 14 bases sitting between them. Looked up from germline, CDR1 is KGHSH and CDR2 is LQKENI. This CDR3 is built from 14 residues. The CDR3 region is CASSHGREDQPQHF. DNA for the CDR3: TGTGCCAGCTCGCACGGCAGGGAGGATCAGCCCCAGCATTTT. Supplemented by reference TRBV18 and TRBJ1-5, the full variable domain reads NAGVMQNPRHLVRRRGQEARLRCSPMKGHSHVYWYRQLPEEGLKFMVYLQKENIIDESGMPKERFSAEFPKEGPSILRIQQVVRGDSAAYFCASSHGREDQPQHFGDGTRLSIL.

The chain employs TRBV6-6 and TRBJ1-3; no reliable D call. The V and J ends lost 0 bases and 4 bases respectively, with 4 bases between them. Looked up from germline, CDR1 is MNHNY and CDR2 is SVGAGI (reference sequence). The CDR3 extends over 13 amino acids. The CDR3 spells CASSYSAGNTIYF. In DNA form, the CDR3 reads TGTGCCAGCAGTTACTCGGCCGGAAACACCATATATTTT.

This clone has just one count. Here the CDR3 DNA reads TGCGCCAGCAGCCCGTTGGGCCGACCCGAAGCTTTCTTT. Residues: CASSPLGRPEAFF. This chain uses TRBV5-1 with TRBJ1-1; D call uncertain. V gave up 4 bases and J gave up 8 bases, with 15 bases separating them. Germline loops: CDR1 SGHRS, CDR2 YFSETQ. The CDR3 has 13 residues.

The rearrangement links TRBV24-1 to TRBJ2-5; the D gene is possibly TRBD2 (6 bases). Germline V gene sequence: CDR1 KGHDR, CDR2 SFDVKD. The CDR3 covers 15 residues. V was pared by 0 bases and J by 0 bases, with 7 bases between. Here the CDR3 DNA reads TGTGCCACCAGTGATTTGTCGGGGGACCAAGAGACCCAGTACTTC. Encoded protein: CATSDLSGDQETQYF.

The CDR3 DNA reads as TGTGCCACCAGCAGAGATCTGGGGCCGGAGACCCAGTACTTC. Its translation: CATSRDLGPETQYF. This chain uses TRBV15 with TRBJ2-5, with D possibly TRBD1 on 5 matching bases. The CDR3 has 14 residues. Trimming left V 0 bases short and J 5 bases short, with 10 bases between. Germline V gives CDR1 LNHNV, CDR2 YYDKDF (reference sequence).

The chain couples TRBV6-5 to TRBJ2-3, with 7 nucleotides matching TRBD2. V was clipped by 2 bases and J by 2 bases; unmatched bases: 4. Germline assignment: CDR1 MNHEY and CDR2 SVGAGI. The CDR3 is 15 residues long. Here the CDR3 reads CASSYGGSYTDTQYF. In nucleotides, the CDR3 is TGTGCCAGCAGTTACGGCGGGAGTTACACAGATACGCAGTATTTT.

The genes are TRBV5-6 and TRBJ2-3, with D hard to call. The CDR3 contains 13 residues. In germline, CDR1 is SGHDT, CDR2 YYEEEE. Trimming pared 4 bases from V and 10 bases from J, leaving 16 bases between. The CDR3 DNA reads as TGTGCCAGCAGCCTGCGATCCCTCCACTCGCAGTATTTT. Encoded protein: CASSLRSLHSQYF. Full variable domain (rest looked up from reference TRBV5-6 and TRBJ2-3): DAGVTQSPTHLIKTRGQQVTLRCSPKSGHDTVSWYQQALGQGPQFIFQYYEEEERQRGNFPDRFSGHQFPNYSSELNVNALLLGDSALYLCASSLRSLHSQYFGPGTRLTVL.

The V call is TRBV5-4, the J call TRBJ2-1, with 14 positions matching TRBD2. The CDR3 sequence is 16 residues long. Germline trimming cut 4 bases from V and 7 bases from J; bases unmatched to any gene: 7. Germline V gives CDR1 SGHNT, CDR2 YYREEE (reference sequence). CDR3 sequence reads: CASSNPGTSGRNEQFF. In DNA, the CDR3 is TGTGCCAGCAGCAACCCCGGGACTAGCGGGAGAAATGAGCAGTTCTTC.

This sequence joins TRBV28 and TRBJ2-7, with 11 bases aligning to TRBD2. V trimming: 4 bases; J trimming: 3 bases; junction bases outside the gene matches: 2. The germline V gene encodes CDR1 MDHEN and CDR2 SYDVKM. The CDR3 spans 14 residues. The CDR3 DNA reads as TGTGCCAGCAGTTCGGGACTAGCGGTCTACGAGCAGTACGTC. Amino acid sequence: CASSSGLAVYEQYV.

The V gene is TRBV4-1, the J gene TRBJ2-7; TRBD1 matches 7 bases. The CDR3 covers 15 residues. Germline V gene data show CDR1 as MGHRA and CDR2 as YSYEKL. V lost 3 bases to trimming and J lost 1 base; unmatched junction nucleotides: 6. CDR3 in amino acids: CASSQVEGASYEQYF. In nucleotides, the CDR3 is TGCGCCAGCAGCCAGGTAGAGGGGGCTTCCTACGAGCAGTACTTC.

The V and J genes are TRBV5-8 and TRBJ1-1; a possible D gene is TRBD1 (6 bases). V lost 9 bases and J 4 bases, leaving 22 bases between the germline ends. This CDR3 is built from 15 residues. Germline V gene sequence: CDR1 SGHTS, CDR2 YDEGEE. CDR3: CANVERGARVTEAFF. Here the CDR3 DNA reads TGTGCCAACGTGGAACGGGGGGCCCGGGTCACTGAAGCTTTCTTT.

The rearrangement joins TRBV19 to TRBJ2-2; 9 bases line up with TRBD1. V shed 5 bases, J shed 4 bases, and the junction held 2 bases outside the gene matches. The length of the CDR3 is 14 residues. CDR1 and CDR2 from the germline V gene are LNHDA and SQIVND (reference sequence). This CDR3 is CASSDRGVTGELFF. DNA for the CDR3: TGTGCCAGTAGTGACAGGGGGGTCACCGGGGAGCTGTTTTTT.

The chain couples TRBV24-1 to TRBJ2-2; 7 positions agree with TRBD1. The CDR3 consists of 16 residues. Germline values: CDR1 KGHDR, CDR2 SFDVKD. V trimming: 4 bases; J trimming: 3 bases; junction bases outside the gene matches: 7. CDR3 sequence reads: CATSDHTGVDTGELFF. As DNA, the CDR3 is TGTGCCACCAGTGACCATACAGGGGTGGACACCGGGGAGCTGTTTTTT.

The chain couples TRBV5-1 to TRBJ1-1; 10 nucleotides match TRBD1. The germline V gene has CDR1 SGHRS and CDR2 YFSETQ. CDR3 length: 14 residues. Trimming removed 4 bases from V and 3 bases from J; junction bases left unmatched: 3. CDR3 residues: CASSADRGDTEAFF. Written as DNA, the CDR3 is TGCGCCAGCAGCGCGGACAGGGGGGACACTGAAGCTTTCTTT.

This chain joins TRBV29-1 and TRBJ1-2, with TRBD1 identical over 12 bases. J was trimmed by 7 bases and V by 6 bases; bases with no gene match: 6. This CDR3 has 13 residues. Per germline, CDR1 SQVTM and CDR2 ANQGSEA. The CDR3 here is CSVTGQGAVGYTF. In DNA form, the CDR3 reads TGCAGCGTAACGGGACAGGGGGCCGTTGGCTACACCTTC.

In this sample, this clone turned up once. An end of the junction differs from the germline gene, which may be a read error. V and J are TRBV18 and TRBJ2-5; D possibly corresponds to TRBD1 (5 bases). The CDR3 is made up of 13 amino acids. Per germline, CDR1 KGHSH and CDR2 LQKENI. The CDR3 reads CASSPRGGEAQYF. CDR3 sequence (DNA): TGTGCCAGCTCACCACGGGGCGGAGAGGCCCAGTACTTC. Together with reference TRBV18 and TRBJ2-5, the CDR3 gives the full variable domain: NAGVMQNPRHLVRRRGQEARLRCSPMKGHSHVYWYRQLPEEGLKFMVYLQKENIIDESGMPKERFSAEFPKEGPSILRIQQVVRGDSAAYFCASSPRGGEAQYFGPGTRLLVL.

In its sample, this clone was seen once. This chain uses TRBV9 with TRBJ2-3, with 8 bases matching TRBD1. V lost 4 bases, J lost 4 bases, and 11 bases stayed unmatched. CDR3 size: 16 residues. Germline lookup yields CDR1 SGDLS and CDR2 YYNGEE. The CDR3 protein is CASSLTGATHADTQYF. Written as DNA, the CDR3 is TGTGCCAGCAGCTTGACAGGGGCCACTCACGCAGATACGCAGTATTTT.

The CDR3 sequence: CASSLGMREKNTGELFF. Here the CDR3 DNA reads TGTGCCAGCAGCTTGGGTATGCGGGAGAAGAACACCGGGGAGCTGTTTTTT. The chain has TRBV5-4 and TRBJ2-2; 7 positions agree with TRBD2. Losses at the gene ends were 0 bases for V and 1 base for J; bases not matched to a gene: 6. The CDR3 covers 17 residues. Germline CDR1 is SGHNT and CDR2 is YYREEE (reference sequence).

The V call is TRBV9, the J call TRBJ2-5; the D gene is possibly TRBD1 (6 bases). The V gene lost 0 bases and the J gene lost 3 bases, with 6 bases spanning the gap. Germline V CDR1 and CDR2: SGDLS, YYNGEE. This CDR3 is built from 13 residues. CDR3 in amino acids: CASSVAGEETQYF. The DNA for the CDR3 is TGTGCCAGCAGCGTAGCAGGGGAAGAGACCCAGTACTTC.

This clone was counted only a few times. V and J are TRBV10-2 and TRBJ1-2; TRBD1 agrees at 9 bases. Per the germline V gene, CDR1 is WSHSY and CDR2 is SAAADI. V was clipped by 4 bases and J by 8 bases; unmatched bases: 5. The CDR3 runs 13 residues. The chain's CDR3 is CASSGGTGSGYTF. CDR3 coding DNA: TGCGCCAGCAGTGGGGGGACAGGGAGCGGCTACACCTTC.

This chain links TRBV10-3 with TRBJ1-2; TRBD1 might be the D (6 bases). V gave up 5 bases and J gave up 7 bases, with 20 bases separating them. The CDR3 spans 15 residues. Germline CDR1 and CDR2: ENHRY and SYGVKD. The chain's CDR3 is CAISTDRDGGGGYTF. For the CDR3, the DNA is TGTGCCATCAGTACGGACAGAGATGGTGGTGGTGGCTACACCTTC.

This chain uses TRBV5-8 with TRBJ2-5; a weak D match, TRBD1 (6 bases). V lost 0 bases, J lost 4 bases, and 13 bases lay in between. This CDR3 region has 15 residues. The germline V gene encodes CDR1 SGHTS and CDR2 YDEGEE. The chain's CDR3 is CASSLANRVGETQYF. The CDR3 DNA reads TGTGCCAGCAGCTTGGCCAACAGGGTGGGAGAGACCCAGTACTTC. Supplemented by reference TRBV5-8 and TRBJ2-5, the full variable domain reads EAGVTQSPTHLIKTRGQQATLRCSPISGHTSVYWYQQALGLGLQFLLWYDEGEERNRGNFPPRFSGRQFPNYSSELNVNALELEDSALYLCASSLANRVGETQYFGPGTRLLVL.

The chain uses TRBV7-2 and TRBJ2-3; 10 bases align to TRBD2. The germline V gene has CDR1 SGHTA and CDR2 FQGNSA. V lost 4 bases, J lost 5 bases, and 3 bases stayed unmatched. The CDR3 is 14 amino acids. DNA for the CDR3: TGTGCCAGCAGCTCTAGCGGGAGAGGAGATACGCAGTATTTT. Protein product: CASSSSGRGDTQYF.

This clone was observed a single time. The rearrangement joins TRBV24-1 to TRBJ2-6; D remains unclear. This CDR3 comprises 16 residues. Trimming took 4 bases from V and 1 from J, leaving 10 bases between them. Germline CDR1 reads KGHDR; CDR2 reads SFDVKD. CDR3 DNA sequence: TGTGCCACCAGTGACCCCTTAGAATCTGGGGCCAACGTCCTGACTTTC. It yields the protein CATSDPLESGANVLTF.

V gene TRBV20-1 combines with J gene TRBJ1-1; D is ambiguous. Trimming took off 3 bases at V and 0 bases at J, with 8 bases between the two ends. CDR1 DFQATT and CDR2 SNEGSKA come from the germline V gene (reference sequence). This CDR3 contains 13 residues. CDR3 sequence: CSASPQLNTEAFF. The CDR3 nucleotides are TGCAGTGCTAGTCCCCAGTTGAACACTGAAGCTTTCTTT.

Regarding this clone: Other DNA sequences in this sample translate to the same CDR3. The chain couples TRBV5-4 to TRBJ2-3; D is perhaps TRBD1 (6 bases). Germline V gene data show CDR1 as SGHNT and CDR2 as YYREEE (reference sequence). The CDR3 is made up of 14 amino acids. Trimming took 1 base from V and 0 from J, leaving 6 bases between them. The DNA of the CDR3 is TGTGCCAGCAGCTTGACAGGGAGCACAGATACGCAGTATTTT. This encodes CASSLTGSTDTQYF.